The clone carrying this T cell receptor (beta chain) was counted a few times. The antigen remains undetermined. Incorporated into the TCR beta cDNA libraries were unique molecular identifiers, which served to reduce PCR and sequencing biases. Between about 0.85 and 11 million T cells gave rise to around 500,000 cDNA molecules. TCRdb recomputed calls from the PCR reads with MiXCR, one row per CDR3 protein. The sample records around 440,000 distinct CDR3 sequences, under 55% being singletons. The data stem from a study of post-analysis software for immune sequencing data. Whole-study results and caveats: There were roughly 5 TRBV segments more frequent in patients than controls, and TRBV5-6, TRBV5-1 and TRBV20-1 were among them. Batch-matched samples strongly co-clustered by F measure.

This CDR3 contains 14 residues. Germline loops: CDR1 MDHEN, CDR2 SYDVKM. The V gene end was trimmed by 1 base and the J gene end by 9 bases; junction bases not matched to a gene: 6. The chain uses TRBV28 and TRBJ1-5; 7 nucleotides match TRBD1. This TCR derives from a girl between 10 and 17 years old with multiple sclerosis. The material sequenced was blood. The CDR3: CASSLSTGTRPQHF. The DNA for the CDR3 is TGTGCCAGCAGTTTATCGACAGGGACTCGGCCCCAGCATTTT.